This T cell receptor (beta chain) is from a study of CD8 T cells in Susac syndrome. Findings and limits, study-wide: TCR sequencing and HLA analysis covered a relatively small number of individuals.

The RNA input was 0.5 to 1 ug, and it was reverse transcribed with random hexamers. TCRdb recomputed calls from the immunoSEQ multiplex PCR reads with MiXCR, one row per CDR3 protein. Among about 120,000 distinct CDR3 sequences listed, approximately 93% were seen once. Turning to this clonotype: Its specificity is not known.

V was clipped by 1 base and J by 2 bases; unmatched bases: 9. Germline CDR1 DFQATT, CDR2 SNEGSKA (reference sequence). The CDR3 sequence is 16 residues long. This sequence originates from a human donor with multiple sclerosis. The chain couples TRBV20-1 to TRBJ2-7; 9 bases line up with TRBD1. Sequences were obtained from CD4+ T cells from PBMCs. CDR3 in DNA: TGCAGTGCTAGAGCCTTACCGGGACAGGGAACCTACGAGCAGTACTTC. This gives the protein CSARALPGQGTYEQYF.